The entry that follows covers one T cell receptor (beta chain) sequence. This record belongs to a study of blood T cell repertoires in COVID-19. Study overall: Sources were T cells, B-cell-depleted T cells, or PBMCs; the material itself was cDNA or gDNA.

The CDR3 length is 15 residues. V shed 5 bases, J shed 5 bases, and the junction held 9 bases outside the gene matches. The germline gives CDR1 SGHVS, CDR2 FQNEAQ. Sequenced by immunoSEQ multiplex PCR; TCRdb stores in-frame clones only, minus some. The sample lists about 130,000 clones; approximately 86% were seen once. The sample was peripheral blood. The source is a woman aged 45 to 65 who had recovered from COVID-19. V and J are TRBV7-8 and TRBJ2-5; TRBD1 matches 9 bases. The CDR3 DNA sequence: TGTGCCAGCAGCCCGTTTGGGACAGGGAAGGAGACCCAGTACTTC. It translates to CASSPFGTGKETQYF. Drawing the rest from reference TRBV7-8 and TRBJ2-5, the complete variable domain is GAGVSQSPRYKVAKRGQDVALRCDPISGHVSLFWYQQALGQGPEFLTYFQNEAQLDKSGLPSDRFFAERPEGSVSTLKIQRTQQEDSAVYLCASSPFGTGKETQYFGPGTRLLVL.